This T cell receptor (beta chain) was documented in a study of cytomegalovirus exposure and HLA in healthy donors. Study summary: Membership in the Caucasian-associated ancestry cluster was found for about 84% of roughly 360 genotyped donors.

The PCR was carried out with 60 Vbeta primers and 13 Jbeta primers. Assay: immunoSEQ multiplex PCR; the TCRdb copy retains only in-frame clones and omits some. This sample has fewer than 120,000 clones, with 60% to 85% found just once. V was cut by 4 bases and J by 0 bases, with 11 bases left in between. CDR3 length: 15 amino acids. Germline CDR1 and CDR2: SGHRS and YFSETQ. The TCR originated in a woman in her 30s in good health and CMV-seronegative. Sequences were obtained from PBMCs. The gene calls are TRBV5-1 and TRBJ1-5; D is possibly TRBD1 (6 bases). CDR3 residues: CASSIGTYSNQPQHF. The CDR3 coding sequence is TGCGCCAGCAGCATCGGGACATATAGCAATCAGCCCCAGCATTTT.